This T cell receptor (beta chain) was captured in a study of blood T cell repertoires in COVID-19. This clone was recorded once. Profiled with immunoSEQ multiplex PCR; TCRdb holds only in-frame clones, not every one. The sample comprises about 170,000 clones, approximately 80% of which are singletons, and approximately 21% rests with the top ten. Sequences were obtained from peripheral blood. The source is an elderly woman with acute or convalescent COVID-19.

CDR3 bases: TGTGCCAGCAGCTTCGACACAGGGCTTGGCGGAAACACCATATATTTT. Translated: CASSFDTGLGGNTIYF. V is TRBV11-2 and J is TRBJ1-3, with D maybe TRBD1 (6 bases). Germline V gene lookup returns CDR1 SGHAT and CDR2 FQNNGV. This CDR3 has 16 amino acids. V lost 3 bases and J 4 bases, leaving 16 bases between the germline ends.